This TCR beta chain was found in a study of blood T cell repertoires in COVID-19. Germline values: CDR1 SGHRS, CDR2 YFSETQ. The CDR3 runs 17 residues. The junction had 16 bases not matched to a gene; V was cut back by 4 bases and J by 4 bases. As processed by the authors: For nucleated cells, counts were estimated from reference gene primer amplification. Measured with immunoSEQ multiplex PCR; TCRdb has only the in-frame clones, and not every one. D and trimming come from the DNA, and the V and J calls and clone size come from that table. Of approximately 37,000 clones in the sample, approximately 86% were seen once.

The V gene is TRBV5-1, the J gene TRBJ2-5; 7 bases agree with TRBD1. The TCR originated in a man in his fifties in a cohort sampled during active COVID-19. Material for sequencing was peripheral blood. The CDR3 sequence is CASSTYRGPEFLETQYF. The CDR3 coding sequence is TGCGCCAGCAGCACCTACAGGGGACCGGAATTTTTAGAGACCCAGTACTTC.